Reported below is one T cell receptor beta chain. Its antigen remains unidentified. The data are from a study of cytotoxic CD8 clonotypes in ibrutinib-treated CLL. Study-level information: In all, about a dozen patients were relapsed/refractory, about 15 were treatment-naive and 17 to 18 were IGHV unmutated. Productive templates per sample averaged roughly 230,000; productive rearrangements, 94,082.

Libraries of TCR beta were made from about 2.2 micrograms of genomic DNA that came from cryopreserved PBMCs. V shed 3 bases and J shed 7 bases, with 12 bases lying between them. The CDR3 spans 14 residues. The V gene's germline CDR1 is MDHEN and CDR2 SYDVKM. General study points: Samples were collected at differing times from sustained-remission and progressing patients.

Method: immunoSEQ multiplex PCR; TCRdb's copy keeps in-frame clones and lacks some. The sample shows 100,000 to 150,000 clones, over 75% of them seen only once. The TCR was taken from a human donor with chronic lymphocytic leukemia. The chain links TRBV28 to TRBJ1-4, with D maybe TRBD1 (5 bases). The source material was PBMCs, sampled after 24 months of ibrutinib treatment. The CDR3 sequence is CASSFSGLSEKLFF. The CDR3 bases are TGTGCCAGCAGTTTCTCAGGGCTAAGTGAAAAACTGTTTTTT.